What follows are 22 T cell receptor beta chains derived from one specimen sequenced in a study of cytomegalovirus exposure and HLA in healthy donors. PCR amplification relied on 60 Vbeta primers (plus 13 Jbeta primers). Profiling relied on immunoSEQ multiplex PCR, and the TCRdb table lists in-frame clones only, not all of them. The sample holds 200,000 to 300,000 clones, around 81% seen once. Sequenced input: PBMCs. These TCRs come from a woman in her fifties or sixties in good health and CMV-seropositive.

The chain combines TRBV19 with TRBJ2-7, with 9 positions matching TRBD1. Germline CDR1 reads LNHDA; CDR2 reads SQIVND (reference sequence). Trimming removed 8 bases from V and 5 bases from J; junction bases left unmatched: 10. This CDR3 is 14 amino acids long. The CDR3 DNA reads TGTGCCAGTTCCGGGACAGGGACGGTTAACGAGCAGTACTTC. It is translated as CASSGTGTVNEQYF.

This rearrangement joins TRBV18 to TRBJ2-1, with TRBD2 matching over 8 bases. The V gene end was trimmed by 5 bases and the J gene end by 9 bases; junction bases not matched to a gene: 15. Germline V gene data show CDR1 as KGHSH and CDR2 as LQKENI. The CDR3 is 16 amino acids. CDR3 region: CASSSPSGRKPGEQFF. The DNA for the CDR3 is TGTGCCAGCTCAAGCCCCAGCGGGAGAAAACCCGGTGAGCAGTTCTTC.

The chain joins TRBV7-6 to TRBJ2-3, with a possible D match to TRBD2 (6 bases). Trimming took off 2 bases at V and 3 bases at J, with 12 bases between the two ends. The CDR3 consists of 15 residues. CDR1 and CDR2 (germline): SGHVS, FNYEAQ. CDR3 nucleotide sequence: TGTGCCAGCAGCTTAATACGCGGGATAACAGATACGCAGTATTTT. This encodes CASSLIRGITDTQYF. Full variable domain (missing parts from reference TRBV7-6 and TRBJ2-3): GAGVSQSPRYKVTKRGQDVALRCDPISGHVSLYWYRQALGQGPEFLTYFNYEAQQDKSGLPNDRFSAERPEGSISTLTIQRTEQRDSAMYRCASSLIRGITDTQYFGPGTRLTVL.

The J gene is TRBJ2-4, the V gene TRBV6-5; D possibly corresponds to TRBD1 (5 bases). V gave up 4 bases and J gave up 0 bases, with 10 bases separating them. The CDR3 contains 15 residues. Looked up from germline, CDR1 is MNHEY and CDR2 is SVGAGI. CDR3 protein: CASSFGALAKNIQYF. CDR3 DNA: TGTGCCAGCAGTTTTGGGGCATTAGCCAAAAACATTCAGTACTTC.

This sequence joins TRBV30 and TRBJ1-2; no definite D call. The CDR3 has 15 residues. Trimming took off 1 base at V and 0 bases at J, with 12 bases between the two ends. Germline V gives CDR1 GTSNPN, CDR2 SVGIG (reference sequence). CDR3 coding DNA: TGTGCCTGGAGTGGTAGAGCGGCCCCTAACTATGGCTACACCTTC. Its translation: CAWSGRAAPNYGYTF.

The V and J genes are TRBV19 and TRBJ1-4, with D perhaps TRBD1 (6 bases). The CDR3 spans 14 residues. The germline V and J ends were trimmed by 6 bases and 4 bases, with 12 bases remaining between them. The V gene's germline CDR1 is LNHDA and CDR2 SQIVND (reference sequence). This CDR3 reads CASSVGQLNEKLFF. The CDR3 nucleotides read TGTGCCAGTAGCGTCGGACAGCTTAATGAAAAACTGTTTTTT.

The chain recombines TRBV19 with TRBJ1-1, with D perhaps matching TRBD1 (6 bases). Germline V gene lookup returns CDR1 LNHDA and CDR2 SQIVND (reference sequence). The CDR3 covers 14 residues. Trimming pared 0 bases from V and 5 bases from J, leaving 10 bases between. The CDR3 reads CASSIEGARTEAFF. CDR3 sequence (DNA): TGTGCCAGTAGTATAGAGGGGGCTAGGACTGAAGCTTTCTTT.

This clone was detected only once. The chain recombines TRBV11-2 with TRBJ1-2; 7 bases line up with TRBD1. J lost 4 bases, V lost 5 bases, and 10 bases had no gene match. Germline CDR1 is SGHAT and CDR2 is FQNNGV. This CDR3 is built from 15 residues. CDR3 bases: TGTGCCAGCAGCGTTGACAGGGCAGGCGGCTATGGCTACACCTTC. Residues: CASSVDRAGGYGYTF.

The chain uses TRBV28 and TRBJ2-3; 7 bases line up with TRBD2. The CDR3 has 18 residues. Germline CDR1 is MDHEN and CDR2 is SYDVKM. With V trimmed by 3 bases and J by 2 bases, 14 bases remained unmatched. The CDR3 DNA reads as TGTGCCAGCAGTTTTGGGGTGGATGGGGAGGGGCCCACAGATACGCAGTATTTT. It codes for CASSFGVDGEGPTDTQYF.

The chain combines TRBV14 with TRBJ2-5; 10 nucleotides agree with TRBD1. CDR1 SGHDN and CDR2 FVKESK come from the germline V gene. J gave up 7 bases and V 2 bases, and 7 bases lay outside the gene matches. The CDR3 totals 15 residues. CDR3 in amino acids: CASSQRQGARRTQYF. CDR3 nucleotide sequence: TGTGCCAGCAGCCAACGACAGGGGGCGCGGCGGACCCAGTACTTC. Full variable domain (missing parts from reference TRBV14 and TRBJ2-5): EAGVTQFPSHSVIEKGQTVTLRCDPISGHDNLYWYRRVMGKEIKFLLHFVKESKQDESGMPNNRFLAERTGGTYSTLKVQPAELEDSGVYFCASSQRQGARRTQYFGPGTRLLVL.

About this clone: A read error may produce the germline difference seen at one junction end. This rearrangement joins TRBV7-9 to TRBJ2-5, with TRBD1 identical over 11 bases. The CDR3 extends over 16 amino acids. Germline CDR1 reads SEHNR; CDR2 reads FQNEAQ (reference sequence). CDR3 in amino acids: CSSSDLGTGGGETQYF. The CDR3 bases are TGTTCCAGCAGCGACCTAGGGACAGGGGGAGGAGAGACCCAGTACTTC.

This clone was picked up one time. This chain uses TRBV9 with TRBJ2-3, with D maybe TRBD2 (7 bases). CDR1 is SGDLS, CDR2 YYNGEE, per germline. CDR3 length: 16 amino acids. The V gene lost 1 base and the J gene lost 5 bases, with 17 bases spanning the gap. CDR3 DNA: TGTGCCAGCAGCGTAAAGGTGTCGGGGGGCGGAGATACGCAGTATTTT. Its protein product is CASSVKVSGGGDTQYF.

The chain links TRBV7-3 to TRBJ2-1; 9 positions match TRBD1. V shed 5 bases and J 8 bases; nucleotides not matched to a gene: 7. Germline V gene lookup returns CDR1 SGHTA and CDR2 FQGTGA. This CDR3 is built from 14 residues. As DNA, the CDR3 is TGTGCCAGCAGCCAACAGGGGGCAAGTGATGAGCAGTTCTTC. It translates to CASSQQGASDEQFF.

The chain joins TRBV9 to TRBJ1-4; unclear D gene. Germline V gene lookup returns CDR1 SGDLS and CDR2 YYNGEE. This CDR3 spans 13 amino acids. Trimming left V 2 bases short and J 5 bases short, with 7 bases between. In nucleotides, the CDR3 is TGTGCCAGCAGCGTCGACAACAATGAAAAACTGTTTTTT. It translates to CASSVDNNEKLFF.

The V gene is TRBV2, the J gene TRBJ2-6; D is possibly TRBD1 (5 bases). The CDR3 spans 16 residues. V was cut by 8 bases and J by 0 bases, with 14 bases left in between. From germline, CDR1 is SNHLY and CDR2 FYNNEI. CDR3 sequence (DNA): TGTGCCAGCTGGGAAGGGGCCTACTCTGGGGCCAACGTCCTGACTTTC. Translation: CASWEGAYSGANVLTF.

The sample holds one count of this clone. The rearrangement uses TRBV30 and TRBJ1-4; 9 positions agree with TRBD1. Per the germline V gene, CDR1 is GTSNPN and CDR2 is SVGIG (reference sequence). This CDR3 comprises 14 residues. V lost 4 bases and J lost 8; bases outside the gene matches: 8. The CDR3 DNA reads TGTGCCTGGAACCCGACAGGGGGAAAAGAAAAACTGTTTTTT. Protein: CAWNPTGGKEKLFF.

The CDR3 nucleotides read TGTGCCAGCTCACCAGCGGGGGGGAGCAATCAGCCCCAGCATTTT. Amino acid sequence: CASSPAGGSNQPQHF. The chain employs TRBV18 and TRBJ1-5; weak D call: TRBD1 (5 bases). V was trimmed by 2 bases and J by 1 base, leaving 9 bases between them. This CDR3 is built from 15 residues. The germline V gene has CDR1 KGHSH and CDR2 LQKENI.

Details on this clone: Mismatch with germline at one junction end may stem from a read error. The chain links TRBV14 to TRBJ2-1, with 9 positions matching TRBD2. The germline V gene has CDR1 SGHDN and CDR2 FVKESK. The CDR3 has 11 residues. CDR3 bases: TGTGCCAGCAGCCAGGTGGGACTAGCTGTCTTC. Its protein is CASSQVGLAVF. The complete variable domain, with remaining parts taken from reference TRBV14 and TRBJ2-1, reads EAGVTQFPSHSVIEKGQTVTLRCDPISGHDNLYWYRRVMGKEIKFLLHFVKESKQDESGMPNNRFLAERTGGTYSTLKVQPAELEDSGVYFCASSQVGLAVFGPGTRLTVL.

Turning to this clone: A junction boundary mismatches the germline segment, possibly from a read error. The chain links TRBV7-9 to TRBJ2-7; 7 nucleotides agree with TRBD1. Looked up from germline, CDR1 is SEHNR and CDR2 is FQNEAQ (reference sequence). This CDR3 is built from 14 residues. Written as DNA, the CDR3 is TGTTCCAGCAGCTTGGGACAGAGCTCCTACGAGCAGTACTTC. It is translated as CSSSLGQSSYEQYF. Combining the CDR3 with reference TRBV7-9 and TRBJ2-7 gives the whole variable domain DTGVSQNPRHKITKRGQNVTFRCDPISEHNRLYWYRQTLGQGPEFLTYFQNEAQLEKSRLLSDRFSAERPKGSFSTLEIQRTEQGDSAMYLCSSSLGQSSYEQYFGPGTRLTVT.

This clone has just a few counts. This chain links TRBV29-1 with TRBJ2-7, with 11 bases lining up with TRBD1. The CDR3 length is 15 residues. CDR1 is SQVTM, CDR2 ANQGSEA, per germline. Losses at the gene ends were 3 bases for V and 2 bases for J; bases not matched to a gene: 6. CDR3 DNA sequence: TGCAGCGTTGATCTTGGACAGGGGGCGACCTACGAGCAGTACTTC. Encoded protein: CSVDLGQGATYEQYF.

This chain joins TRBV6-1 and TRBJ2-7; tentatively, D is TRBD2 (6 bases). There are 15 residues in the CDR3. Looked up from germline, CDR1 is MNHNS and CDR2 is SASEGT. V was pared by 2 bases and J by 5 bases, with 16 bases between. CDR3 region: CASSEPSGSAHEQYF. The CDR3 DNA reads as TGTGCCAGCAGTGAACCCTCCGGGAGCGCCCACGAGCAGTACTTC.

This clone showed up just once. The V gene is TRBV16, the J gene TRBJ1-1; no definite D call. The CDR3 runs 14 residues. From germline, CDR1 is KGHSY and CDR2 FQNENV. V gave up 4 bases and J gave up 1 base, with 10 bases separating them. CDR3 amino acids: CASSPIRGNTEAFF. The CDR3 DNA follows: TGTGCCAGCAGCCCCATCCGGGGGAACACTGAAGCTTTCTTT.